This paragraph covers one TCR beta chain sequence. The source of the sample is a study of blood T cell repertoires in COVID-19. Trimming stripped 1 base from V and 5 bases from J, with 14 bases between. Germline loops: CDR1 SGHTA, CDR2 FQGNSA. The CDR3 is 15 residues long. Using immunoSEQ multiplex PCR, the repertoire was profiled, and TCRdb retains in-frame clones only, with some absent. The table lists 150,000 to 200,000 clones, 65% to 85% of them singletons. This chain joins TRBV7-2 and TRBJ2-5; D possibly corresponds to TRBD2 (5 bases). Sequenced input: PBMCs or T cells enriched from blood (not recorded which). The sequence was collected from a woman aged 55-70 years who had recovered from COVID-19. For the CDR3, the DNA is TGTGCCAGCAGCTTAGAGCGCCTAGCTGGGGAGACCCAGTACTTC. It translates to CASSLERLAGETQYF.